This T cell receptor beta chain was recorded in a study of T-cell memory formation after mild COVID-19. TCRdb reprocessed the 5' RACE reads with MiXCR, giving one entry per CDR3 protein. This table holds 250,000 or so distinct CDR3 sequences, more than 8% found once. V shed 0 bases and J shed 5 bases, with 15 bases lying between them. The CDR3 loop spans 16 amino acids. The germline CDR1 and CDR2 sequences are SGHVS and FQNEAQ. There are a few counts of this clonotype. The receptor's source is a man between 18 and 29 years old who had mild COVID-19 (a few samples of this study predate the infection). Cell type and time point are not known. The sequencing sample was made of PBMCs or a T cell subset sorted from them (not recorded which). The chain links TRBV7-8 to TRBJ2-3; possibly TRBD2 for D (7 bases). The CDR3 protein is CASSLAPRGGGDTQYF. The CDR3 DNA follows: TGTGCCAGCAGCTTAGCCCCCCGGGGAGGGGGAGATACGCAGTATTTT.